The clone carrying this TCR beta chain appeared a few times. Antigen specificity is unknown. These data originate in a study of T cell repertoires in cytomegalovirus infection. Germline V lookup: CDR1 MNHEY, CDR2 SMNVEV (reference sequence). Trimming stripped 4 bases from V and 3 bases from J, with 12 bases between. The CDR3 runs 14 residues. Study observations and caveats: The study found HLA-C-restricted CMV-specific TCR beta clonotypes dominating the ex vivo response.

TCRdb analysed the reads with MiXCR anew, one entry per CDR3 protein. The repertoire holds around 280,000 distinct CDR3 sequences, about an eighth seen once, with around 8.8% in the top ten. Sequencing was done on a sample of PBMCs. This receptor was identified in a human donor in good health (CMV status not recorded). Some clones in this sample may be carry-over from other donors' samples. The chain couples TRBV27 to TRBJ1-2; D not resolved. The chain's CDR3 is CASSYTVRDYGYTF. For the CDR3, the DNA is TGTGCCAGCAGTTACACAGTAAGGGACTATGGCTACACCTTC.